The entry below gives a single TCR beta chain sequence along with its context. These data belong to a study of monozygotic twins with inflammatory bowel disease. PCR of TCRalpha and TCRbeta cDNA was nested, with two rounds of about 17 and 10 cycles. TCRdb reanalyzed the 5' RACE reads, giving one entry per CDR3 protein sequence and no DNA. This table lists hundreds of thousands of distinct CDR3 sequences. This CDR3 is 14 amino acids long. CDR1 GTSNPN and CDR2 SVGIG come from the germline V gene (reference sequence). The chain couples TRBV30 to TRBJ1-1; TCRdb selects TRBD1, and the lack of DNA leaves this call unchecked. The source is a human donor with ulcerative colitis or Crohn's disease, or a healthy co-twin of an affected twin (not recorded which). Sequencing input: blood. This CDR3 is CAWRRQGFNTEAFF.